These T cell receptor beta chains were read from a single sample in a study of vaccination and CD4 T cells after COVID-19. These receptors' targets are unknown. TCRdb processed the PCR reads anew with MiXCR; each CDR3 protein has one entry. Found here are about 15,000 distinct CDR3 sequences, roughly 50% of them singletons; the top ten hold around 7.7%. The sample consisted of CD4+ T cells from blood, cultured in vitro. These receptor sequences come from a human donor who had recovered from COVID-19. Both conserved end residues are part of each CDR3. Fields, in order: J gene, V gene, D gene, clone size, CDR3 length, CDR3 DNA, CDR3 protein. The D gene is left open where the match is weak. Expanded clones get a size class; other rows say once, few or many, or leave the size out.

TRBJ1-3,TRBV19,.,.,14,TGTGCCAGTACGAAGGGGGGCTCTGGAAACACCATATATTTT,CASTKGGSGNTIYF
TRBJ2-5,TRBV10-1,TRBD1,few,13,TGCGCCAGCAGTGATACAGGGGTAGAGACCCAGTACTTC,CASSDTGVETQYF
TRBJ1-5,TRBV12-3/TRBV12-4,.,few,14,TGTGCCAGCAGTCCCCGGATGGGCAATCAGCCCCAGCATTTT,CASSPRMGNQPQHF
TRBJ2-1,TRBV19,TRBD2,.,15,TGTGCCAGTAGTATAGAACTAGCGGGATACAATGAGCAGTTCTTC,CASSIELAGYNEQFF
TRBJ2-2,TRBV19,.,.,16,TGTGCCAGTAGTATCCTGCTAGCAGCGAACACCGGGGAGCTGTTTTTT,CASSILLAANTGELFF
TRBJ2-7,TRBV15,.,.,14,TGTGCCACCAGCAGAGAGGGGTCCCTCTACGAGCAGTACTTC,CATSREGSLYEQYF
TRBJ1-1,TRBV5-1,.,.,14,TGCGCCAGCAGCTTGGAGGGAACAGGGACTGAAGCTTTCTTT,CASSLEGTGTEAFF
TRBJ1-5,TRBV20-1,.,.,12,TGCAGTGCTTCAGACGGATTGGAACCCCAGCATTTT,CSASDGLEPQHF
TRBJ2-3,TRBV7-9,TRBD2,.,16,TGTGCCAGCAGCCTGCTTAGCGGGAGGCGCACAGATACGCAGTATTTT,CASSLLSGRRTDTQYF
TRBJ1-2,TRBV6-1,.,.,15,TGTGCCAGCACCAAAAGGGTCACTGGGAACTATGGCTACACCTTC,CASTKRVTGNYGYTF
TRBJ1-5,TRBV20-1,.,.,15,TGCAGTGCTAGAGAGGGGGCCGACGCGGATCAGCCCCAGCATTTT,CSAREGADADQPQHF
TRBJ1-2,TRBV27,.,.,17,TGTGCCAGCAGTTTAGGACCCTCTTGGCAGGATCACTATGGCTACACCTTC,CASSLGPSWQDHYGYTF
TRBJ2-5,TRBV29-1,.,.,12,TGCAGCGTCCGCAACATCCAAGAGACCCAGTACTTC,CSVRNIQETQYF
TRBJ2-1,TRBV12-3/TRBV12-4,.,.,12,TGTGCCAGCAGCAGACTTTACAATGAGCAGTTCTTC,CASSRLYNEQFF
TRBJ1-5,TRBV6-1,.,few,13,TGTGCCAGCAGCAAAGGGGGCAATCAGCCCCAGCATTTT,CASSKGGNQPQHF
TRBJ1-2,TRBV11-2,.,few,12,TGTGCCAGCAGCTCCGGACCTTTTGGCTACACCTTC,CASSSGPFGYTF
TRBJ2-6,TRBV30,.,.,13,TGTGCCTGGAGAAACTCTGGGGCCAACGTCCTGACTTTC,CAWRNSGANVLTF
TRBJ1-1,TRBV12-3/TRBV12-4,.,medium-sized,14,TGTGCCAGCAGTTTGACACCGATGAACACTGAAGCTTTCTTT,CASSLTPMNTEAFF
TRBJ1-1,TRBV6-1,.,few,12,TGTGCCAGCAGTGAACCGCCCGGGAAGGCTTTCTTT,CASSEPPGKAFF
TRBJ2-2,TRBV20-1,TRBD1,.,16,TGCAGTGCTCCCCTGTCGGGACAGGGTACGGGCGGGGAGCTGTTTTTT,CSAPLSGQGTGGELFF
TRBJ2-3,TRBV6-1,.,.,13,TGTGCCAGCAGTACCCCTTGGGGTGATACGCAGTATTTT,CASSTPWGDTQYF
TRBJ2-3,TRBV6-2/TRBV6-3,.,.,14,TGTGCCAGCAGTTACGACCCAGGAGCAGATACGCAGTATTTT,CASSYDPGADTQYF
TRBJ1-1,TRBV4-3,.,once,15,TGCGCCAGCAGCCAGGTCGGGTGGGGGGGCACTGAAGCTTTCTTT,CASSQVGWGGTEAFF
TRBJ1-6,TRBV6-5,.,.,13,TGTGCCAGCAGTTACGGGCGGAGAGAACCCCTCCACTTT,CASSYGRREPLHF
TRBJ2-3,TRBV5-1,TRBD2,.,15,TGCGCCAGTGAGGCCGGGACTAGTTCCACAGATACGCAGTATTTT,CASEAGTSSTDTQYF
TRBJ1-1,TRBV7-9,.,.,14,TGTGCCAGCAGCTTACCAGGGGCGAACACTGAAGCTTTCTTT,CASSLPGANTEAFF
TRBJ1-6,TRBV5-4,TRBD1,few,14,TGTGCCAGCAGCTCTGACAGGGGAGGCTCACCCCTCCACTTT,CASSSDRGGSPLHF